This T cell receptor (beta chain) was identified during a study of shared clonotypes between healthy human individuals. Overall study context: The donors, a couple of women and a few men, were aged 18 to 49.

The data were produced by immunoSEQ multiplex PCR, yet TCRdb's version contains in-frame clones alone and is incomplete. The profile covers about 2 million clones, with roughly 94% appearing a single time and about 0.13% taken by the ten largest. CDR1 MNHNS and CDR2 SASEGT come from the germline V gene. The CDR3 loop spans 14 amino acids. V gave up 4 bases and J gave up 8 bases, with 17 bases separating them. Each donor was a Caucasian adult residing in Nashville, Tennessee. The TCR comes from a man aged 18 to 30 in good health. The V call is TRBV6-1, the J call TRBJ1-2; D may be TRBD1 (6 bases). Sequencing was done on a sample of naive CD4+ T cells sorted from blood. The subset here: CD45RA+ positively selected. In DNA, the CDR3 is TGTGCCAGCAGTGTTGTAGTGGGGGCTCGAGGCTACACCTTC. This encodes CASSVVVGARGYTF.